This TCR beta chain was sequenced in a study of T cell responses to AZD1222 COVID-19 vaccine. Comment on this clone: Its target is unknown.

Overall study findings and caveats: Donor demographics were predominantly white British with a female majority; clonal diversity may be underestimated.

V was pared by 2 bases and J by 8 bases, with 18 bases between. The CDR3 sequence is 16 residues long. Germline V gene lookup returns CDR1 PRHDT and CDR2 FYEKMQ (reference sequence). Data came from immunoSEQ multiplex PCR; TCRdb stores just in-frame clones and leaves some out. Of some 50,000 clones in the sample, around nine tenths were seen once. The study pooled second doses at about 4 or about 12 weeks. The source was peripheral blood, collected 28 days after the second AZD1222 dose. The chain couples TRBV13 to TRBJ1-4; weak D call: TRBD1 (6 bases). The receptor was derived from an adult who received the AZD1222 COVID-19 vaccine. The DNA of the CDR3 is TGTGCCAGCAGCTTACTTGGCTGGGAACAGGGAGAAAAACTGTTTTTT. It yields the protein CASSLLGWEQGEKLFF.